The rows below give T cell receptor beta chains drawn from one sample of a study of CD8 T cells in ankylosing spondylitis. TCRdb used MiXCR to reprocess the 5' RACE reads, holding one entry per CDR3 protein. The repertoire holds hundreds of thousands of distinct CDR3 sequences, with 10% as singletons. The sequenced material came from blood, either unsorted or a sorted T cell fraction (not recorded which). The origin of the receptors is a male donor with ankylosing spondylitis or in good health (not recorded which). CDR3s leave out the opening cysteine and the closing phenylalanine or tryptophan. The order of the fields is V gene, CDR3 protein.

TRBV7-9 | ASINGQGHTEAF
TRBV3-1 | ASTKANTEAF
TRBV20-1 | SARAGVQPQH
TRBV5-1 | ASSSSAGDGTEAF
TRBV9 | ASSVASGGAFGDYNEQF
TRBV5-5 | ASGTGELDEQF
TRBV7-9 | ASSSFGGMNSPLH
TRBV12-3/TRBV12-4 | ASTTRPNSGTGELF
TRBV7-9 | ASSLGRGRASNQPQH
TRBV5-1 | ASSLEGGETETQY
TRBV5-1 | ASKREAGANVLT
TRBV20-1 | SAHRGVGGQETQY
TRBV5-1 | ASSLDGQTNYGYT
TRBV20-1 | SAVTGSNSYNEQF
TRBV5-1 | ASSWTSGAREQY
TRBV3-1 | ASSQDSTWNEQF
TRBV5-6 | ASSHTLGGSSYNEQF
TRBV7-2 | ASSTTQGNTEAF
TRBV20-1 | SAEDRAGETQY
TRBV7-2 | ASSLPGDIIRETQY
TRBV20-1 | SATPRRGVGIQY
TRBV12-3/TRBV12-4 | ASREQGPRGGTEAF
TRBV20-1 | SAPAETGNEQF
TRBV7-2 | ASSPSHGETQY
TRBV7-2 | ASSPGRGNQPQH
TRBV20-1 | SAQRGGQPTYEQY
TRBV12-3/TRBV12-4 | ASSLGRVSQSLEY
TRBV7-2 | ASSLTAGRAYEQY
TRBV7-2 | ASSLQRGGGEQF
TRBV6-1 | ASRGTVYTEAF
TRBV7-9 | ASSLVQGGLAEQY
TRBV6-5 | ASSYIEVAETQY
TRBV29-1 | SVGVSPTGELF